This T cell receptor beta chain was obtained from a study of control samples from healthy donors and cancer patients. The repertoire was sequenced with immunoSEQ multiplex PCR; TCRdb's copy has only in-frame clones and lacks some. This repertoire shows about 130,000 clones, roughly 90% found once; its top ten account for approximately 2.2%. This clonotype was obtained from a woman aged 45-60 years in good health. Sequenced: blood.

The CDR3 loop reads CASSEAGASSSYNEQFF. In nucleotides, the CDR3 is TGTGCCAGCAGTGAAGCCGGGGCGTCAAGCTCCTACAATGAGCAGTTCTTC. The V gene is TRBV6-1, the J gene TRBJ2-1; D tentatively reads TRBD1 or TRBD2 (5 bases each). The CDR3 consists of 17 residues. Trimming pared 0 bases from V and 0 bases from J, leaving 12 bases between. Germline values: CDR1 MNHNS, CDR2 SASEGT.